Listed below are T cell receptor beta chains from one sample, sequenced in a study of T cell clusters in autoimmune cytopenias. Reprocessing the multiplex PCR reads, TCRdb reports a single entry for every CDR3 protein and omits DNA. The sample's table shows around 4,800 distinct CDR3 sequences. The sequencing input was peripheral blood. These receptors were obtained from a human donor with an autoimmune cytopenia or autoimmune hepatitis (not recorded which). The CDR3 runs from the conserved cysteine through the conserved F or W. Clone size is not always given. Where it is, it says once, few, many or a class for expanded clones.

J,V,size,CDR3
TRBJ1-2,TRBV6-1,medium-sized,CASTDTNYGYTF
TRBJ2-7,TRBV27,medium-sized,CASSLQGTGSYEQYF
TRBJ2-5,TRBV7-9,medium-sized,CASSVYSQETQYF
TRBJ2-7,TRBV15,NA,CATSRPAGASHNEQYF
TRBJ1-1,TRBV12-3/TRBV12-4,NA,CASSPDRADLTEAFF
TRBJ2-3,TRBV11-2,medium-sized,CASSLATLAGFPVF
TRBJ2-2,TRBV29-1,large,CSVEGLNTGELFF
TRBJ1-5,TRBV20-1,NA,CSARESARDNQPQHF
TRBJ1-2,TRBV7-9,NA,CASSWTGGTGTGEGYTF
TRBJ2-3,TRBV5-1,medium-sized,CASSLVRGAADTQYF
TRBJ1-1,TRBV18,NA,CASSPRQLNTEAFF
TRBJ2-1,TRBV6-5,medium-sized,CASSYVGLGGAEQFF
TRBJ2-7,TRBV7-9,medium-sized,CASLPTGTSSYEQYF
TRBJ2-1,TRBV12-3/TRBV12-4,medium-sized,CASRSFPQGSEQFF
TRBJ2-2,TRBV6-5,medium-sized,CASSYGTVRSFANTGELFF
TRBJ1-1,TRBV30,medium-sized,CAWSVPGDSRNTEAFF
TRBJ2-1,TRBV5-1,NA,CASSLVPGASNEQFF
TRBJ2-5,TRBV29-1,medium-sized,CSSRLAGCGSQETQYF
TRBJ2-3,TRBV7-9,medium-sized,CASSLGSGTDTQYF
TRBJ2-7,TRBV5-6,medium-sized,CASSLFGTSDYEQYF
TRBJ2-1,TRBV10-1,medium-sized,CASSKAGGKSDEQFF
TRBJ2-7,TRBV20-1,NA,CSARGITGAHEQYF
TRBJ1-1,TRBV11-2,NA,CASIRLPNTEAFF
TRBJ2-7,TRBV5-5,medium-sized,CASSLVGQGANEQYF
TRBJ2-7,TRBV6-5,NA,CASRRDGSGGEQYF
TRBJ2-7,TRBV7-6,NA,CASSLGQAGQDSYEQYF
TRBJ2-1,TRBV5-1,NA,CASSNGGGQGEGEQFF
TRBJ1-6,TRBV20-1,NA,CSALERAGTGNSPLHF
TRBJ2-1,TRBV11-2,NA,CASSEDIYPYNEQFF
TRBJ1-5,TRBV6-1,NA,CASADRGENQPQHF
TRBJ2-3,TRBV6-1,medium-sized,CASSYKKLAGGADTQYF
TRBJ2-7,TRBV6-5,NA,CASSVGLHSYEQYF
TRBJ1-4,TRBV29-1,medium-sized,CSVAWFGAEKLFF
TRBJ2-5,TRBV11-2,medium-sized,CASSLGLAGETQYF
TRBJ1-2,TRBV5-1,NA,CASSLESGNYGYTF
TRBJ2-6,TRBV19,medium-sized,CASSEWYGTGANVLTF
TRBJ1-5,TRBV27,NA,CASSSLRTGNQPQHF
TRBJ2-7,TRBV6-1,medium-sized,CASKGDRAFSYEQYF
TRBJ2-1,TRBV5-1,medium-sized,CASSSGQGADEQFF
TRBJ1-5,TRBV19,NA,CASRQGLYQPQHF
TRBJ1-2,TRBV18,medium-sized,CASSPMGPAYDYGYTF
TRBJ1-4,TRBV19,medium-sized,CASMSAENEKLFF
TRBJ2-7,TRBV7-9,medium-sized,CASSLAGRAAYEQYF
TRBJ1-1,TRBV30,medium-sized,CAWKQGAVTEAFF
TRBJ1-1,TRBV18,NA,CASSPRQKNTEAFF
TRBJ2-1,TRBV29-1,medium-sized,CSVVSGMGSNEQFF
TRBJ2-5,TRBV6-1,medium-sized,CASKARMYQETQYF